The 10 T cell receptor beta chains given below trace back to one sample, sequenced in a study of regulatory T cells in long-lasting Graves disease. Noted time point: newly diagnosed GD, antithyroid drugs for less than 3 months. Following extraction of RNA from PBMCs, that RNA was used to make the TCR library. Arm-PCR of CDR3 regions and iRepertoire HTBI primers were used to build TCR beta libraries. TCRdb independently ran MiXCR on the multiplex PCR reads; one entry per CDR3 protein. Among roughly 250,000 distinct CDR3 sequences listed, 18% were seen once. A further study also used this sample, focusing on T cells in Graves' hyperthyroidism and ophthalmopathy.

This specimen was peripheral blood mononuclear cells (PBMCs), taken at new diagnosis, from a patient treated with antithyroid drugs. The source of these receptors is a woman aged 25 to 45 with Graves disease.

This clonotype was seen at least ten times. The chain links TRBV7-9 to TRBJ1-1; 8 positions agree with TRBD1. This CDR3 region has 13 residues. Germline CDR1 and CDR2: SEHNR and FQNEAQ (reference sequence). J gave up 8 bases and V 2 bases, and 4 bases lay outside the gene matches. CDR3 sequence reads: CASSLLTGAEAFF. In nucleotides, the CDR3 is TGTGCCAGCAGCTTATTGACAGGGGCCGAAGCTTTCTTT.

This clonotype was recorded at least ten times. The rearrangement joins TRBV12-3 or TRBV12-4 to TRBJ2-3; no reliable D call. The V and J ends lost 4 bases and 2 bases respectively, with 10 bases between them. This CDR3 contains 14 residues. CDR3 protein: CASSSSPATDTQYF. The DNA for the CDR3 is TGTGCCAGCAGTTCCTCACCAGCCACAGATACGCAGTATTTT.

The CDR3 here is CASSRLAGSYNEQFF. The DNA of the CDR3 is TGTGCCAGCAGCCGTCTAGCGGGTAGTTACAATGAGCAGTTCTTC. This chain connects TRBV11-3 to TRBJ2-1, with 8 positions matching TRBD2. This CDR3 region has 15 residues. Germline CDR1 is SGHNT and CDR2 is YENEEA. The J segment lost 4 bases and the V segment lost 5 bases, leaving 7 bases of the junction unmatched.

This clonotype turned up a few times. The J gene is TRBJ1-6, the V gene TRBV5-1; no clear D. The V gene lost 4 bases and the J gene lost 0 bases, with 8 bases spanning the gap. The germline gives CDR1 SGHRS, CDR2 YFSETQ. The CDR3 totals 15 residues. CDR3 in DNA: TGCGCCAGCAGCGTCGGGAGCTCCTATAATTCACCCCTCCACTTT. Amino acid sequence: CASSVGSSYNSPLHF.

The chain is built from TRBV12-3 or TRBV12-4 and TRBJ2-2; 8 nucleotides agree with TRBD2. The trim removed 6 bases at V and 6 bases at J, leaving 9 bases unmatched. The CDR3 loop spans 15 amino acids. The CDR3 loop is CASSWRGVQAGELFF. In DNA, the CDR3 is TGTGCCAGCAGCTGGCGGGGGGTTCAGGCCGGGGAGCTGTTTTTT.

This clonotype was observed many times. CDR3 sequence (DNA): TGTGCCAGCAGCTTAAGACGGACAGGGCCATTTGTTGAAAAACTGTTTTTT. It is translated as CASSLRRTGPFVEKLFF. The chain joins TRBV7-8 to TRBJ1-4, with TRBD1 matching over 8 bases. The CDR3 runs to 17 residues. V lost 2 bases, J lost 7 bases, and 12 bases stayed unmatched. Per germline, CDR1 SGHVS and CDR2 FQNEAQ. Variable domain in full (rest from reference TRBV7-8 and TRBJ1-4): GAGVSQSPRYKVAKRGQDVALRCDPISGHVSLFWYQQALGQGPEFLTYFQNEAQLDKSGLPSDRFFAERPEGSVSTLKIQRTQQEDSAVYLCASSLRRTGPFVEKLFFGSGTQLSVL.

Concerning this clonotype: This could be a read error, since a much larger clone is one nucleotide away. This rearrangement joins TRBV7-3 to TRBJ2-7, with 10 nucleotides matching TRBD2. V dropped 5 bases and J dropped 7; count of bases not matched to a gene: 14. Looked up from germline, CDR1 is SGHTA and CDR2 is FQGTGA. The CDR3 covers 16 residues. CDR3 bases: TGTGCCAGCAGCGCCCTAGCGGGGGTCAACTACAATGAGCAGTACTTC. The encoded protein is CASSALAGVNYNEQYF. Complete variable domain (other parts from reference TRBV7-3 and TRBJ2-7): GAGVSQTPSNKVTEKGKYVELRCDPISGHTALYWYRQSLGQGPEFLIYFQGTGAADDSGLPNDRFFAVRPEGSVSTLKIQRTERGDSAVYLCASSALAGVNYNEQYFGPGTRLTVT.

This clonotype was seen many times. This sequence joins TRBV2 and TRBJ2-5, with no clear D. V was cut by 3 bases and J by 1 base, with 6 bases left in between. The CDR3 totals 13 residues. Per germline, CDR1 SNHLY and CDR2 FYNNEI. In DNA, the CDR3 is TGTGCCAGCAGTGATTCCTTCCAAGAGACCCAGTACTTC. It translates to CASSDSFQETQYF.

There are many counts of this clonotype. V and J are TRBV4-1 and TRBJ1-2, with D unclear. V lost 1 base, J lost 5 bases, and 8 bases lay in between. The germline CDR1 and CDR2 sequences are MGHRA and YSYEKL. This CDR3 is 13 amino acids long. Here the CDR3 reads CASSQVTGYGYTF. The CDR3 DNA is TGCGCCAGCAGCCAAGTGACGGGTTATGGCTACACCTTC.

This clonotype was seen at least ten times. The chain is built from TRBV6-1 and TRBJ1-5; 7 bases map to TRBD1. Trimming at V came to 2 bases and at J to 0 bases, leaving 7 bases not matched to a gene. Per germline, CDR1 MNHNS and CDR2 SASEGT. The length of the CDR3 is 17 residues. The CDR3 DNA reads TGTGCCAGCAGTGAACGGCACAGGGGAGGTAGCAATCAGCCCCAGCATTTT. It codes for CASSERHRGGSNQPQHF.